This paragraph covers one T cell receptor beta chain sequence. Time point meaning: late/post reinfection, 12 to 24 weeks after detection. The sorted cells went straight to TCR sequencing with no prior in vitro expansion. People who inject drugs from Montreal's HEPCO study were the donors. Profiling relied on immunoSEQ multiplex PCR, and the TCRdb table lists in-frame clones only, not all of them. Among 4,800 or so clones listed, about 87% were seen once. These data come from a study of memory CD8 T cells in hepatitis C reinfection. In the study overall: Chronic HCV followed reinfection in a couple of donors who cleared primary infection.

The TCR sequence derives from a man between 50 and 59 years old with hepatitis C virus infection. Input material: naive CD8+ T cells sorted from blood.

The DNA of the CDR3 is TGTGCCAGCAGCTTAACCCTAGCGCCGTCCTACAATGAGCAGTTCTTC. Translating gives CASSLTLAPSYNEQFF. The genes are TRBV7-3 and TRBJ2-1; tentatively, D is TRBD2 (6 bases). The CDR3 consists of 16 residues. The V and J ends lost 0 bases and 1 base respectively, with 10 bases between them. Germline-derived CDR1 and CDR2 are SGHTA and FQGTGA.